These 24 T cell receptor beta chains originate from one sample sequenced in a study of identifying expanded T cells in peripheral blood. Profiled with immunoSEQ multiplex PCR; TCRdb holds only in-frame clones, not every one. The sample holds more than 50,000 clones, around four fifths seen once. The material sequenced was blood. These receptors were collected from a person aged 18 to 75 in good health.

The genes are TRBV4-2 and TRBJ2-1; 7 nucleotides agree with TRBD2. V lost 4 bases, J lost 3 bases, and 3 bases stayed unmatched. The CDR3 loop spans 14 amino acids. Germline CDR1 LGHNA, CDR2 YNFKEQ. The CDR3 is CASSPWTSYNEQFF. The CDR3 nucleotides read TGTGCCAGCAGCCCCTGGACTAGCTACAATGAGCAGTTCTTC.

The gene calls are TRBV15 and TRBJ1-3; D unclear. There are 14 residues in the CDR3. Germline-derived CDR1 and CDR2 are LNHNV and YYDKDF (reference sequence). V was trimmed by 0 bases and J by 5 bases, leaving 8 bases between them. CDR3 residues: CATSRDGPRNTIYF. The CDR3, as DNA: TGTGCCACCAGCAGAGATGGTCCACGAAACACCATATATTTT.

The chain combines TRBV5-5 with TRBJ2-6; no clear D. The CDR3 sequence is 15 residues long. The germline V and J ends were trimmed by 5 bases and 0 bases, with 9 bases remaining between them. CDR1 is SGHKS, CDR2 YYEKEE, per germline (reference sequence). The DNA for the CDR3 is TGTGCCAGCAGTTCCGCCCTCTCTGGGGCCAACGTCCTGACTTTC. Translated, it gives CASSSALSGANVLTF.

Only one count was recorded for this clone. V and J are TRBV5-1 and TRBJ1-2; D might be TRBD1 (6 bases). V shed 0 bases and J shed 8 bases, with 14 bases lying between them. CDR1 and CDR2 from the germline V gene are SGHRS and YFSETQ. This CDR3 spans 14 amino acids. CDR3 protein: CASSLGSGGGGYTF. Here the CDR3 DNA reads TGCGCCAGCAGCTTGGGGAGCGGAGGGGGAGGCTACACCTTC.

This clone has more than one count but fewer than ten. The rearrangement links TRBV19 to TRBJ2-5; tentatively, D is TRBD2 (5 bases). Trimming took off 7 bases at V and 5 bases at J, with 20 bases between the two ends. The V gene's germline CDR1 is LNHDA and CDR2 SQIVND (reference sequence). The CDR3 runs 15 residues. The CDR3 coding sequence is TGTGCCAGTAAGGCGCAGGCAGGAGGTGGGGAGACCCAGTACTTC. This encodes CASKAQAGGGETQYF. Full variable domain (rest looked up from reference TRBV19 and TRBJ2-5): DGGITQSPKYLFRKEGQNVTLSCEQNLNHDAMYWYRQDPGQGLRLIYYSQIVNDFQKGDIAEGYSVSREKKESFPLTVTSAQKNPTAFYLCASKAQAGGGETQYFGPGTRLLVL.

This rearrangement joins TRBV9 to TRBJ1-5; 7 bases map to TRBD1. V lost 4 bases to trimming and J lost 1 base; unmatched junction nucleotides: 2. The CDR3 loop spans 14 amino acids. Germline V CDR1 and CDR2: SGDLS, YYNGEE. In nucleotides, the CDR3 is TGTGCCAGCAGCTCGGGACAGAGCAATCAGCCCCAGCATTTT. This sequence encodes CASSSGQSNQPQHF.

This clone came up once. DNA of the CDR3: TGTGCCAGTAGTATCGCTGGGGGAGATACGCAGTATTTT. Protein: CASSIAGGDTQYF. The chain joins TRBV19 to TRBJ2-3; D may match TRBD1 or TRBD2 (5 bases each). Trimming cost V 3 bases and J 5 bases, with 9 bases left between them. This CDR3 comprises 13 residues. CDR1 and CDR2 from the germline V gene are LNHDA and SQIVND (reference sequence). The variable domain in full, with the rest retrieved from reference TRBV19 and TRBJ2-3, is DGGITQSPKYLFRKEGQNVTLSCEQNLNHDAMYWYRQDPGQGLRLIYYSQIVNDFQKGDIAEGYSVSREKKESFPLTVTSAQKNPTAFYLCASSIAGGDTQYFGPGTRLTVL.

This chain links TRBV30 with TRBJ1-4; maybe TRBD1 (6 bases). Germline V gene data show CDR1 as GTSNPN and CDR2 as SVGIG (reference sequence). There are 12 residues in the CDR3. The V gene lost 8 bases and the J gene lost 3 bases, with 10 bases spanning the gap. In nucleotides, the CDR3 is TGTGCCAGCTCAGGGGCTAATGAAAAACTGTTTTTT. This encodes CASSGANEKLFF.

The chain recombines TRBV2 with TRBJ1-2, with a weak D call TRBD1 (6 bases). The CDR3 covers 13 residues. The germline V gene encodes CDR1 SNHLY and CDR2 FYNNEI. V gave up 4 bases and J gave up 3 bases, with 9 bases separating them. CDR3 coding DNA: TGTGCCAGCAGTGTAAGACAGGACTATGGCTACACCTTC. Protein sequence: CASSVRQDYGYTF.

In DNA, the CDR3 is TGTGCCAGCAGCTCCCCCCAGGGAGGAGGGGGAGAGACCCAGTACTTC. It specifies CASSSPQGGGGETQYF. The chain links TRBV5-4 to TRBJ2-5; perhaps D is TRBD1 or TRBD2 (6 bases each). This CDR3 is 16 amino acids long. The ends were cut back, 3 bases at V and 4 bases at J, with 19 bases in the middle. Germline-derived CDR1 and CDR2 are SGHNT and YYREEE (reference sequence).

The gene calls are TRBV21-1 and TRBJ2-7; the table's TRBD2 call for D was not verified on the DNA. TRBV21-1 is classified as a pseudogene. CDR3 length: 16 amino acids. CDR3 loop: CASSPSGAGVTYEQYF. For the CDR3, the DNA is TGTGCCAGCAGCCCCAGCGGAGCGGGAGTGACCTACGAGCAGTACTTC.

The chain has TRBV7-9 and TRBJ2-7, with 7 bases identical to TRBD1. This CDR3 contains 18 residues. Per the germline V gene, CDR1 is SEHNR and CDR2 is FQNEAQ (reference sequence). The junction had 20 bases not matched to a gene; V was cut back by 5 bases and J by 4 bases. The chain's CDR3 is CASSLTGQTVLPPYEQYF. CDR3 sequence (DNA): TGTGCCAGCAGCCTCACGGGACAGACTGTTTTACCTCCTTACGAGCAGTACTTC.

This clone has just one count. The chain links TRBV6-1 to TRBJ2-5; 10 bases fit TRBD2. V dropped 0 bases and J dropped 5; count of bases not matched to a gene: 9. The V gene's germline CDR1 is MNHNS and CDR2 SASEGT. This CDR3 is 17 amino acids long. CDR3 DNA sequence: TGTGCCAGCAGTGAAGCAGGCAGCGGGGGGGCCTCGGAGACCCAGTACTTC. Translated, it gives CASSEAGSGGASETQYF.

This rearrangement joins TRBV6-6 to TRBJ2-2, with a weak D call TRBD1 (6 bases). Trimming removed 2 bases at V and 4 bases at J, with 11 bases between. The CDR3 totals 15 residues. CDR1 and CDR2 (germline): MNHNY, SVGAGI (reference sequence). In DNA, the CDR3 is TGTGCCAGCAGTTACACGGACAGAGGCACCGGGGAGCTGTTTTTT. This encodes CASSYTDRGTGELFF.

This rearrangement joins TRBV7-8 to TRBJ1-2; D is possibly TRBD1 (5 bases). Germline CDR1 reads SGHVS; CDR2 reads FQNEAQ. The CDR3 totals 13 residues. The V gene lost 3 bases and the J gene lost 9 bases, with 14 bases spanning the gap. CDR3 in DNA: TGTGCCAGCAGCTTGGGACCGCAGGAGCGCTACACCTTC. Translating it yields CASSLGPQERYTF.

The chain joins TRBV5-1 to TRBJ1-1; the D gene is possibly TRBD1 (6 bases). The CDR3 is made up of 13 amino acids. The germline V gene encodes CDR1 SGHRS and CDR2 YFSETQ. V lost 4 bases and J 5 bases, leaving 12 bases between the germline ends. The DNA for the CDR3 is TGCGCCAGCAGCCCAGCAGGGGAGACTGAAGCTTTCTTT. Its protein product is CASSPAGETEAFF.

The chain carries TRBV5-1 and TRBJ2-5, with 9 bases identical to TRBD1. This CDR3 comprises 16 residues. Germline assignment: CDR1 SGHRS and CDR2 YFSETQ. V lost 0 bases to trimming and J lost 3 bases; unmatched junction nucleotides: 6. The CDR3 protein is CASSLGTGDGEETQYF. The CDR3 coding sequence is TGCGCCAGCAGCTTGGGGACAGGGGATGGGGAAGAGACCCAGTACTTC.

The CDR3 is CASSIDRGIGETQYF. The CDR3 nucleotides are TGTGCCAGTAGTATAGATAGGGGGATAGGAGAGACCCAGTACTTC. J is TRBJ2-5 and V is TRBV19, with D perhaps matching TRBD1 (6 bases). The length of the CDR3 is 15 residues. CDR1 is LNHDA and CDR2 is SQIVND in the germline V gene (reference sequence). Trimming took 0 bases from V and 4 from J, leaving 12 bases between them.

This chain joins TRBV7-9 and TRBJ1-4; D might be TRBD1 (5 bases). Per the germline V gene, CDR1 is SEHNR and CDR2 is FQNEAQ (reference sequence). V lost 5 bases to trimming and J lost 5 bases, with 12 bases between them. The CDR3 totals 14 residues. The CDR3 coding sequence is TGTGCCAGCAGCCGACAGAGTTTCAATGAAAAACTGTTTTTT. The encoded protein is CASSRQSFNEKLFF.

This chain uses TRBV6-4 with TRBJ2-1, with TRBD2 as a possible D gene (6 bases). V shed 2 bases and J shed 8 bases, with 13 bases lying between them. The CDR3 consists of 14 residues. From germline, CDR1 is MRHNA and CDR2 SNTAGT. CDR3 in amino acids: CASSDLGGGDEQFF. CDR3 DNA sequence: TGTGCCAGCAGTGACCTCGGAGGAGGGGATGAGCAGTTCTTC.

The gene calls are TRBV9 and TRBJ2-5, with D possibly TRBD2 on 5 matching bases. Germline CDR1 is SGDLS and CDR2 is YYNGEE. The CDR3 is 13 residues long. Between the trimmed V and J ends, which lost 1 base and 4 bases, there was a span of 8 bases. The DNA for the CDR3 is TGTGCCAGCAGCGTACAAAGCGGAGAGACCCAGTACTTC. Encoded protein: CASSVQSGETQYF.

This sequence joins TRBV2 and TRBJ2-4; 9 bases fit TRBD1. With 4 bases clipped from V and 7 bases from J, the junction kept 5 bases outside the gene matches. CDR3 length: 14 amino acids. Germline CDR1 is SNHLY and CDR2 is FYNNEI. CDR3 nucleotide sequence: TGTGCCAGCAGTGGAGGGACAGGGAGGAACATTCAGTACTTC. Protein product: CASSGGTGRNIQYF.

V and J are TRBV9 and TRBJ1-3; no definite D call. Between the trimmed V and J ends, which lost 0 bases and 0 bases, there was a span of 4 bases. Germline V gene lookup returns CDR1 SGDLS and CDR2 YYNGEE. The CDR3 totals 14 residues. This CDR3 reads CASSVAFSGNTIYF. The CDR3 nucleotides are TGTGCCAGCAGCGTAGCCTTCTCTGGAAACACCATATATTTT.

Here the CDR3 DNA reads TGTGCCAGCAGCTCCGGACTCCGCTACAATGAGCAGTTCTTC. This gives the protein CASSSGLRYNEQFF. This chain joins TRBV5-4 and TRBJ2-1; TRBD2 might be the D (5 bases). The CDR3 loop spans 14 amino acids. Looked up from germline, CDR1 is SGHNT and CDR2 is YYREEE (reference sequence). Trimming removed 3 bases at V and 3 bases at J, with 10 bases between.